A selection of T cell receptor beta chains follows, all from one sample in a study of blood T cell repertoires in COVID-19. Sequencing used immunoSEQ multiplex PCR; TCRdb keeps in-frame clones, though not all of them. The data show more than 45,000 clones, with under 90% seen just once and roughly 4.8% held by the top ten. What was sequenced was peripheral blood. The receptors derive from a man aged 35 to 55 with active COVID-19. Each CDR3 is given with its conserved first and last residue. Fields, in order: D gene, clone size, J gene, V gene, CDR3 DNA, CDR3 protein. The D gene is left open where the match is weak. Clone size appears in some rows only: once, few, many, or a class for an expanded clone.

d_gene: -; abundance: -; j_gene: TRBJ2-4; v_gene: TRBV4-2; CDR3nt: TGTGCCAGCAGCCAAGAAGGGCGGCGGGGGCTAGCCAAAAACATTCAGTACTTC; CDR3aa: CASSQEGRRGLAKNIQYF
d_gene: -; abundance: -; j_gene: TRBJ2-7; v_gene: TRBV7-9; CDR3nt: TGTGCCAGCAGCTCCCCAAGGGGGTCCTCCTACGAGCAGTACTTC; CDR3aa: CASSSPRGSSYEQYF
d_gene: -; abundance: -; j_gene: TRBJ1-2; v_gene: TRBV7-9; CDR3nt: TGTGCCAGCAGCTTTTCGGGGGACGGCTACACCTTC; CDR3aa: CASSFSGDGYTF
d_gene: TRBD2; abundance: -; j_gene: TRBJ2-1; v_gene: TRBV6-5; CDR3nt: TGTGCCAGCAGTAAACTAGCGGGAGCCCTCAATGAGCAGTTCTTC; CDR3aa: CASSKLAGALNEQFF
d_gene: TRBD2; abundance: -; j_gene: TRBJ2-3; v_gene: TRBV7-9; CDR3nt: TGTGCCAGCAGCCCACACAGACTAGCGGGAGGAACAGATACGCAGTATTTT; CDR3aa: CASSPHRLAGGTDTQYF
d_gene: TRBD2; abundance: -; j_gene: TRBJ2-5; v_gene: TRBV6-1; CDR3nt: TGTGCCAGCAGTGAATTTTATGGGACTAGCGGGAGTATGGAGGGACCCAAAGCGACCCAGTACTTC; CDR3aa: CASSEFYGTSGSMEGPKATQYF
d_gene: TRBD1; abundance: -; j_gene: TRBJ1-2; v_gene: TRBV3-1/TRBV3-2; CDR3nt: TGTGCCAGCAGCCCACAGGGGTGGGAGGGCTACACCTTC; CDR3aa: CASSPQGWEGYTF
d_gene: TRBD2; abundance: few; j_gene: TRBJ2-7; v_gene: TRBV5-4; CDR3nt: TGTGCCAGCAGCTTGATGGGCGGGGGGACCTACGAGCAGTACTTC; CDR3aa: CASSLMGGGTYEQYF
d_gene: -; abundance: -; j_gene: TRBJ2-1; v_gene: TRBV25-1; CDR3nt: TGTGCCAGCAGAGCGGGCGCCTCCTACAATGAGCAGTTCTTC; CDR3aa: CASRAGASYNEQFF
d_gene: -; abundance: once; j_gene: TRBJ1-5; v_gene: TRBV19; CDR3nt: TGTGCCAGTAGTCCATTGGCCCAGCCCCAGCATTTT; CDR3aa: CASSPLAQPQHF